This T cell receptor beta chain was documented in a study of PD-1 blockade in classical Hodgkin lymphoma. Time point given: newly diagnosed, previously untreated cHL patient sample. By magnetic negative selection, CD4+ T cells were purified from thawed PBMCs. PBMCs from patients with newly diagnosed, untreated classical Hodgkin lymphoma served as a comparison group for the relapsed/refractory trial patients. This clone was counted a single time. Its target is not known. In germline, CDR1 is SGHDT, CDR2 YYEEEE. V lost 4 bases and J lost 4, with 12 bases in between. The CDR3 length is 14 residues. This table comes from immunoSEQ multiplex PCR, and its TCRdb copy is limited to in-frame clones, with some not included. The sample holds approximately 26,000 clones, roughly nine tenths seen once. General study points: Reports indicated that newly diagnosed patients had lower baseline TCR diversity than healthy donors did. The drivers behind the repertoire differences, possibly disease activity or prior therapy, remain undefined.

Sequenced input: CD4+ T cells from blood. The rearrangement links TRBV5-6 to TRBJ2-1, with TRBD2 as a possible D gene (6 bases). This clonotype was obtained from a human donor with classical Hodgkin lymphoma. CDR3 amino acids: CASSQGLYYNEQFF. CDR3 in DNA: TGTGCCAGCAGCCAGGGACTTTATTACAATGAGCAGTTCTTC.